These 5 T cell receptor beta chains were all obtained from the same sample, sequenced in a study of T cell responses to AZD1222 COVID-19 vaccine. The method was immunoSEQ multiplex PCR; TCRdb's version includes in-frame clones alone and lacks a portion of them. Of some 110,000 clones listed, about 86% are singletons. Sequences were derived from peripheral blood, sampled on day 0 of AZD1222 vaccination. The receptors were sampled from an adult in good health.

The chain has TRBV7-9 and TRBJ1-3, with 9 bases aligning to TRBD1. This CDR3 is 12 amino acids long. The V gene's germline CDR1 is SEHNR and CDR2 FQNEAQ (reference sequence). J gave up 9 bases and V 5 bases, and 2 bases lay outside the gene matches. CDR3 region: CASSGQGLTIYF. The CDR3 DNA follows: TGTGCCAGCAGCGGACAGGGGCTCACCATATATTTT.

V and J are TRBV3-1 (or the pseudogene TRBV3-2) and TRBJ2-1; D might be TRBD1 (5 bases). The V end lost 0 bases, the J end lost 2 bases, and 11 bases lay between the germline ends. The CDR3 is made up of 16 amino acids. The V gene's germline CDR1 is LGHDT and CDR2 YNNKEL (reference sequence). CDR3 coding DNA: TGTGCCAGCAGCCAAGACGGTAGGGGAACCTACAATGAGCAGTTCTTC. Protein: CASSQDGRGTYNEQFF.

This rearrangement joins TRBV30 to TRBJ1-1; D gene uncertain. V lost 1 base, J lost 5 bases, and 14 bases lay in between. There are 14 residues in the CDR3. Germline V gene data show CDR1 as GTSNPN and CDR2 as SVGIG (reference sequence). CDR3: CAWSANLRGTEAFF. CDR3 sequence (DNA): TGTGCCTGGAGTGCTAACCTTCGCGGGACTGAAGCTTTCTTT.

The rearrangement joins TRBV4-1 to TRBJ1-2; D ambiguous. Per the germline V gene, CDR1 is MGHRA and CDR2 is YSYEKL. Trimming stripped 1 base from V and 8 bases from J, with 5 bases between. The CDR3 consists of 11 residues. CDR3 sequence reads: CASSQVSGYTF. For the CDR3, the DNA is TGCGCCAGCAGCCAAGTATCGGGCTACACCTTC.

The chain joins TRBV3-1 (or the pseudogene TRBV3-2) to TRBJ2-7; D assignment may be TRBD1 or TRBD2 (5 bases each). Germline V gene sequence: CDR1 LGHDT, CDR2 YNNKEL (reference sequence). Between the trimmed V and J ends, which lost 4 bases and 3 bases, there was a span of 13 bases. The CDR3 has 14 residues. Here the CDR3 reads CASSLRGKSYEQYF. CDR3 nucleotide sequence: TGTGCCAGCAGCCTCCGGGGCAAGAGCTACGAGCAGTACTTC.